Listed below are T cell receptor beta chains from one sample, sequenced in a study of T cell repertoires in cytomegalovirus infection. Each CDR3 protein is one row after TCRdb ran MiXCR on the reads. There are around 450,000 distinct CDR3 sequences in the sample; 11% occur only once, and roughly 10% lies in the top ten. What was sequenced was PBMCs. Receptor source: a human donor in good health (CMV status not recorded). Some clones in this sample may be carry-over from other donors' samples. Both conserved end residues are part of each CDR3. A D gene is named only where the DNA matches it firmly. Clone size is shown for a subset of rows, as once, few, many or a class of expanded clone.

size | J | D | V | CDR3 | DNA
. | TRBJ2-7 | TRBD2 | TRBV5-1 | CASSLAAGGSYEQYF | TGCGCCAGCAGCTTGGCCGCGGGAGGAAGCTACGAGCAGTACTTC
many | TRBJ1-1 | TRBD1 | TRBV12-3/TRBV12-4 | CASGEQGSLMNTEAFF | TGTGCCAGCGGGGAACAGGGGAGTTTAATGAACACTGAAGCTTTCTTT
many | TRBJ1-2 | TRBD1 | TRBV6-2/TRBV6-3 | CASNRGARGGYTF | TGTGCCAGCAACAGGGGCGCCCGTGGAGGCTACACCTTC
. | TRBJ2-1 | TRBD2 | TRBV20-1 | CGGAGGRNEQFF | TGCGGTGGAGCGGGAGGCCGAAATGAGCAGTTCTTC
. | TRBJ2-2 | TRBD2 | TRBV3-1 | CASSQAGTSGTGELFF | TGTGCCAGCAGCCAAGCCGGGACTAGCGGGACCGGGGAGCTGTTTTTT
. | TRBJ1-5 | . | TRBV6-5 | CASKRARSNQPQHF | TGTGCCAGCAAAAGGGCGAGGAGCAATCAGCCCCAGCATTTT
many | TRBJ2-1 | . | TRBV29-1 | CSVEEGRNEQFF | TGCAGCGTTGAAGAAGGCCGCAATGAGCAGTTCTTC
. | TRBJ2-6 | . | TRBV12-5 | CASGPTLSESGANVLTF | TGTGCTAGTGGTCCCACCCTTAGCGAATCTGGGGCCAACGTCCTGACTTTC
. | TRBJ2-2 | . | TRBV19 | CASGLQALNTGELFF | TGTGCCAGTGGCCTTCAGGCCCTGAACACCGGGGAGCTGTTTTTT
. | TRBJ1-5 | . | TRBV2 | CATQEGNQPQHF | TGTGCCACCCAGGAGGGCAATCAGCCCCAGCATTTT
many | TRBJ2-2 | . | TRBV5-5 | CASSKPGTGELFF | TGTGCCAGCAGCAAACCGGGAACCGGGGAGCTGTTTTTT
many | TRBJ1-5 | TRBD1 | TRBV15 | CATSPDRGLQPQHF | TGTGCCACCAGCCCGGACAGGGGGCTTCAGCCCCAGCATTTT
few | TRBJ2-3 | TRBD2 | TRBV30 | CAWSVFSGWSTDTQYF | TGTGCCTGGAGTGTATTTAGCGGGTGGAGCACAGATACGCAGTATTTT
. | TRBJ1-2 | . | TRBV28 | CASSLSGRALLGYTF | TGTGCCAGCAGTTTATCCGGAAGGGCCCTCCTGGGCTACACCTTC
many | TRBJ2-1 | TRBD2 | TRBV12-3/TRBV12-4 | CASSSGTRALNEQFF | TGTGCCAGCAGCTCCGGGACTAGAGCCCTTAATGAGCAGTTCTTC
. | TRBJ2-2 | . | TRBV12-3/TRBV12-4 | CASSFGRGRTGELFF | TGTGCCAGCAGTTTTGGCAGGGGCCGCACCGGGGAGCTGTTTTTT
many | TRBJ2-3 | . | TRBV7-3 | CASSLSGFSTDTQYF | TGTGCCAGCAGCTTAAGCGGATTTAGCACAGATACGCAGTATTTT
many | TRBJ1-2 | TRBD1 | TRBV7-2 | CASSSGQVAKYGYTF | TGTGCCAGCAGTTCGGGACAGGTCGCTAAGTATGGCTACACCTTC
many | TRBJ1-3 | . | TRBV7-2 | CASSLVGTAFSGNTIYF | TGTGCCAGCAGCTTAGTAGGAACGGCCTTCTCTGGAAACACCATATATTTT
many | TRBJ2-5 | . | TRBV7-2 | CASSSTRVQETQYF | TGTGCCAGCAGCTCCACTCGAGTACAAGAGACCCAGTACTTC
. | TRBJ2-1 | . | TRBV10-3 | CAIMPDQATYNEQFF | TGTGCCATCATGCCGGACCAGGCGACCTACAATGAGCAGTTCTTC
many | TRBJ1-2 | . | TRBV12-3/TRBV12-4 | CASSLVGNYGYTF | TGTGCCAGCAGTTTGGTGGGGAACTATGGCTACACCTTC
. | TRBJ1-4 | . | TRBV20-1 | CSASGSVGEKLFF | TGCAGTGCTAGTGGCTCAGTAGGGGAAAAACTGTTTTTT
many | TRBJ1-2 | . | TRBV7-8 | CASSPTGFNYGYTF | TGTGCCAGCAGCCCGACAGGCTTCAACTATGGCTACACCTTC
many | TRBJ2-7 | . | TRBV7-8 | CASSSRTVSYEQYF | TGTGCCAGCAGCTCTCGGACAGTTTCCTACGAGCAGTACTTC
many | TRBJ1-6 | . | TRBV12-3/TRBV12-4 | CASSLNSPNPTLHF | TGTGCCAGCAGCCTCAACAGTCCCAACCCAACCCTCCACTTT
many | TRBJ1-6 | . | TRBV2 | CASSDGGLLHF | TGTGCCAGCAGTGATGGAGGACTCCTCCACTTT
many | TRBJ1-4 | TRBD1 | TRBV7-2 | CASSSRDSSRMGKLFF | TGTGCCAGCAGCTCCCGGGACAGTTCACGGATGGGAAAACTGTTTTTT
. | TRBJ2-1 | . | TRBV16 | CASSQSRKEQFF | TGTGCCAGCAGCCAATCGCGCAAGGAGCAGTTCTTC
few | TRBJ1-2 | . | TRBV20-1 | CSAPRNYGYTF | TGCAGTGCTCCCAGAAACTATGGCTACACCTTC
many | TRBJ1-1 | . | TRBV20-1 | CSAPVGTEAFF | TGCAGTGCTCCTGTCGGCACTGAAGCTTTCTTT
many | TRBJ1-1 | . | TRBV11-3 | CASSSDTNTEAFF | TGTGCCAGCAGTTCGGACACGAACACTGAAGCTTTCTTT
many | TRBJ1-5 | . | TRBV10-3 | CAISAGETNQPQHF | TGTGCCATCAGTGCGGGGGAAACCAATCAGCCCCAGCATTTT
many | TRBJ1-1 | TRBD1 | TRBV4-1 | CASSQGGGGQGRSNTEAFF | TGCGCCAGCAGCCAAGGTGGCGGTGGACAGGGCCGTTCGAACACTGAAGCTTTCTTT
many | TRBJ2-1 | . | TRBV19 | CARMGLAGMEEQFF | TGTGCCAGGATGGGACTCGCCGGGATGGAGGAGCAGTTCTTC
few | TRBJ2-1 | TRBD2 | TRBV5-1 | CASSPWTSGSTNEQFF | TGCGCCAGCAGCCCCTGGACTAGCGGGAGTACCAATGAGCAGTTCTTC
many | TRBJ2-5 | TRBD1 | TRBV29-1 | CSVDPRDRGQETQYF | TGCAGCGTTGATCCTAGAGACAGGGGCCAAGAGACCCAGTACTTC
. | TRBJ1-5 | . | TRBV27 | CASSRSLTDRNQPQHF | TGTGCCAGCAGTAGATCGCTTACCGACAGGAATCAGCCCCAGCATTTT
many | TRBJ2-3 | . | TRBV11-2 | CASSPAGVDTQYF | TGTGCCAGCAGCCCCGCTGGCGTCGATACGCAGTATTTT
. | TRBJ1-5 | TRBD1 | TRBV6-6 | CASSLLEGASQPQHF | TGTGCCAGCAGTCTGCTTGAGGGGGCGAGTCAGCCCCAGCATTTT
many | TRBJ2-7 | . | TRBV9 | CAAKLDEQYF | TGTGCCGCGAAACTGGACGAGCAGTACTTC
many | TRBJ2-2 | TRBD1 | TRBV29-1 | CSVDTGGGGELFF | TGCAGCGTCGATACAGGGGGCGGGGGGGAGCTGTTTTTT
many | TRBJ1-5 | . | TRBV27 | CASSFRGDNQPQHF | TGTGCCAGCAGTTTCAGAGGGGACAATCAGCCCCAGCATTTT
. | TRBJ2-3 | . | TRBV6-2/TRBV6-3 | CASRKGGGQDTQYF | TGTGCCAGCAGGAAGGGTGGAGGGCAAGATACGCAGTATTTT